This T cell receptor (beta chain) was obtained from a study of blood T cell repertoires in COVID-19. Study context: The samples span acute and convalescent COVID-19 from the United States, Italy and Spain.

The CDR3 totals 13 residues. Per germline, CDR1 LNHDA and CDR2 SQIVND (reference sequence). V gave up 5 bases and J gave up 5 bases, with 12 bases separating them. Only in-frame clones appear in the TCRdb table, and some are missing; sequencing was by immunoSEQ multiplex PCR. The sample carries around 160,000 clones, 81% recorded once. The chain links TRBV19 to TRBJ1-1; D ambiguous. This clonotype was sampled from a human donor with acute or convalescent COVID-19. The donor label of this sample is uncertain. The material sequenced was peripheral blood. CDR3 bases: TGTGCCAGTAGTCAGGACTGGAGAACTGAAGCTTTCTTT. It is translated as CASSQDWRTEAFF.